Sequencing of this T cell receptor beta chain was carried out in a study of blood T cell repertoires in COVID-19. Study in general: T cells, B-cell-depleted T cells, or PBMCs supplied cDNA or gDNA.

TCRdb's copy holds only in-frame clones and misses some; the assay was immunoSEQ multiplex PCR. Of about 160,000 clones listed, just under 85% are singletons. This clonotype originated in a woman aged 80 or over with acute or convalescent COVID-19. Sequencing was performed on peripheral blood.

The CDR3 bases are TGTGCCAGCAGACCGACAGGGGGCGCCTACGAGCAGTACTTC. Amino acid sequence: CASRPTGGAYEQYF. This chain connects TRBV13 to TRBJ2-7; 10 positions match TRBD1. Germline V CDR1 and CDR2: PRHDT, FYEKMQ (reference sequence). The CDR3 extends over 14 amino acids. The V segment lost 6 bases and the J segment 2 bases; nucleotides outside the gene matches: 4. Combining the CDR3 with reference TRBV13 and TRBJ2-7 gives the whole variable domain AAGVIQSPRHLIKEKRETATLKCYPIPRHDTVYWYQQGPGQDPQFLISFYEKMQSDKGSIPDRFSAQQFSDYHSELNMSSLELGDSALYFCASRPTGGAYEQYFGPGTRLTVT.